This T cell receptor beta chain appears in the sequencing data of a study of a mutant IDH1 vaccine in newly diagnosed glioma (dated by TCRdb to about 2021). Notes on the research overall: In the chemotherapy-containing groups, vaccination started alongside temozolomide cycles, whereas in patients who had radiotherapy alone it started 4-6 weeks after radiotherapy. Prior to enrollment, standard therapy consisting of radiotherapy alone, temozolomide alone, or radiochemotherapy with temozolomide had been administered to patients, with the combination being received by most patients. For exploratory analyses, longitudinal TCRB deep sequencing was carried out in roughly 23 treated patients wherever samples were available. Of the roughly 32 patients who were treated, approximately 62% were male and around 38% were female, and the mean age was around 43 years. The week-35 safety follow-up was designated visit V12, and the week-47 end of study was designated visit V13. Six visits were used for peripheral blood collection: V03 (baseline), V05, V07, V10, V12 and V13.

Overall results and qualifications from the work: Immune responses induced by the vaccine were seen in around 93% of patients across multiple MHC alleles. No apparent relationship was observed between pseudoprogression and alterations in the top peripheral T cell clonotypes detected by TCRB sequencing. Availability determined which PBMC samples were chosen for TCRB deep sequencing. The authors noted that analyses of patient blood samples could not be reproduced because of sample limitations.

Of note for this clone: The antigen it recognizes is unknown. Per-base quality was not reported, and no clone a single base away is much larger than it.

Per the germline V gene, MNHEY is the CDR1 and SVGAGI is the CDR2. The germline ends are 13 bases apart after V is trimmed by 0 bases and J by 2 bases. The CDR3 covers 16 residues, taking in both the cysteine and the phenylalanine. Only the CDR3 region is kept as DNA, spanning 48 bases read in frame from base 1. The time point label corresponds to: week 47, end of study. Each vaccine dose was 300 ug of a 20-mer mutant IDH1 peptide in Montanide, given subcutaneously with topical imiquimod. Across visits V03 through V10, patients got a total of eight vaccinations, given in weeks 1, 3, 5, 7, 11, 15, 19 and 23. Newly diagnosed WHO grade 3 or 4 IDH1-mutant astrocytomas showing loss of nuclear ATRX were present in the donors. The samples were drawn from NOA16, a multicentre, single-arm, open-label phase I trial in Germany that tested a mutant IDH1 peptide vaccine in humans for the first time. The DNeasy Blood and Tissue Kit was used to extract genomic DNA from EDTA blood for TCRB sequencing.

Library prep was done by the immunoSEQ multiplex PCR assay. Following the manufacturer's protocol, the hsTCRB Kit was used to amplify rearranged TCR beta chain sequences. Sequencing of TCRB libraries was carried out on an Illumina MiSeq. The source study handled its data this way. Demultiplexing, trimming and gene mapping were performed with the kit vendor's proprietary platform. As stored in TCRdb, this immuneACCESS dataset retains in-frame rearrangements with V and J assigned. A fraction of the clones does not appear; measured against another copy, unresolved V genes explain less than half of the discrepancy, and the remainder lacks a known reason. V, J and clone size reflect that table, while D and trimming were determined from the DNA. The sample table contains about 60,000 clones; only one count was recorded for roughly four fifths of them. Jointly, the top ten make up 3% to 4% of the sample.

The sequence links TRBV6-5 to TRBJ1-2; a tentative D call is TRBD1 (5 bases match). The clonotype originates from a woman in her 50s with glioma. This specimen consisted of PBMCs, obtained from a glioma patient whose treatment included an IDH1 peptide vaccine. The CDR3 region has the sequence CASSYSSPGRNYGYTF. Here is the DNA: TGTGCCAGCAGTTACTCTTCTCCGGGACGGAACTATGGCTACACCTTC.